The clone carrying this T cell receptor (beta chain) was observed a single time. What it binds is unknown. These data originate in a study of vaccination and CD4 T cells after COVID-19. The germline V gene encodes CDR1 LNHDA and CDR2 SQIVND (reference sequence). The V and J ends lost 7 bases and 3 bases respectively, with 15 bases between them. The CDR3 runs 14 residues. Sequence data for DNA of cultured CD4+ T cells were generated by the Oncomine TCR Beta short-read assay. Genomic DNA was drawn out of CD4+ T cells grown in culture. TCRdb used MiXCR to reprocess the PCR reads, holding one entry per CDR3 protein. Among around 21,000 distinct CDR3 sequences listed, less than 50% were seen once. Sample treatment: roughly nine-day PBMC culture with coronavirus spike peptide pools or control peptides (ViraFEST assay).

This TCR was recovered from a human donor who had recovered from COVID-19. The source material was CD4+ T cells from blood, cultured in vitro, sampled after SARS-CoV-2 vaccination. The chain combines TRBV19 with TRBJ1-1, with a possible D match to TRBD1 (6 bases). DNA for the CDR3: TGTGCCAGTATCCGAGGGGGGGCAGACACTGAAGCTTTCTTT. It encodes CASIRGGADTEAFF.